This T cell receptor beta chain appears in the sequencing data of a study of CD8 T cells in Susac syndrome. The sample holds one count of this clonotype. The RNA, roughly 0.45 to 1 ug, was put through reverse transcription using random hexamers. From the immunoSEQ multiplex PCR reads, TCRdb called clonotypes with MiXCR, one entry per CDR3 protein. The sample lists under 200,000 distinct CDR3 sequences, 85% to 95% occurring once. The CDR3 has 13 amino acids. V gave up 4 bases and J gave up 8 bases, with 14 bases separating them. The chain recombines TRBV12-3 or TRBV12-4 with TRBJ1-2, with D possibly matching TRBD1 (6 bases). The sample comprised CD4+ T cells from PBMCs. The receptor was derived from a human donor with Susac syndrome. CDR3: CASSYRDRGGYTF. The CDR3 region has the DNA TGTGCCAGCAGTTACAGGGATAGGGGAGGCTACACCTTC.